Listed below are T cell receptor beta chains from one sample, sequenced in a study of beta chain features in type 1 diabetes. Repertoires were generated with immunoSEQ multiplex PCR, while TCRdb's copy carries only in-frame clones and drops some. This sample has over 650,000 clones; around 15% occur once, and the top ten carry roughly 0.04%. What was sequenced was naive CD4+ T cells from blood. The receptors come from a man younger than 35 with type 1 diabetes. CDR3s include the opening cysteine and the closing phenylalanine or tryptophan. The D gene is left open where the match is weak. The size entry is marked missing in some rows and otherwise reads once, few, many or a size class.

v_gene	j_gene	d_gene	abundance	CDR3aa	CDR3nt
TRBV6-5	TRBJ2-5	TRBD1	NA	CASSKDRLKTQYF	TGTGCCAGCAGTAAGGACAGGTTAAAGACCCAGTACTTC
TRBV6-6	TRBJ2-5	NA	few	CASSYSPTLSQETQYF	TGTGCCAGCAGTTACTCCCCGACTCTCTCCCAAGAGACCCAGTACTTC
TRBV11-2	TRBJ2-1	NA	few	CASSLRIGRYSYNEQFF	TGTGCCAGCAGCCTCCGTATCGGCCGGTACTCCTACAATGAGCAGTTCTTC
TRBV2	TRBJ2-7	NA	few	CASSAQEADGQYF	TGTGCCAGCAGTGCGCAGGAAGCCGATGGGCAGTACTTC
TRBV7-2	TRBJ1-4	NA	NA	CASSFQGSGEKLFF	TGTGCCAGCAGCTTCCAGGGCTCGGGAGAAAAACTGTTTTTT
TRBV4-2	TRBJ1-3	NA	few	CASSQRGESSGNTIYF	TGTGCCAGCAGCCAAAGGGGGGAGAGCTCTGGAAACACCATATATTTT
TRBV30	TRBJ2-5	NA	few	CAWSARGQETQYF	TGTGCCTGGAGTGCAAGAGGCCAAGAGACCCAGTACTTC
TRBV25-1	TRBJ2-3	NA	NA	CASSEGGDTQYF	TGTGCCAGCAGTGAAGGGGGAGATACGCAGTATTTT
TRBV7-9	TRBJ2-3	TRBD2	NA	CASPRETEDTQYF	TGTGCCAGCCCGCGGGAGACGGAAGATACGCAGTATTTT
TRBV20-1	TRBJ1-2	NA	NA	CGLKGDYGYTF	TGCGGCTTAAAAGGTGACTATGGCTACACCTTC
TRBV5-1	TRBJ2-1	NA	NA	CASSLGYRTGNNEQFF	TGCGCCAGCAGCTTGGGTTACAGGACGGGAAACAATGAGCAGTTCTTC
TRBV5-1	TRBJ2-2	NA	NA	CASSLGQTTGELFF	TGCGCCAGCAGCTTGGGGCAGACTACCGGGGAGCTGTTTTTT
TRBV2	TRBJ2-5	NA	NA	CASSEGSRETQYF	TGTGCCAGCAGTGAAGGGTCCCGAGAGACCCAGTACTTC
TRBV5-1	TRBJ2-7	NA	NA	CASSLEVGVIYEQYF	TGCGCCAGCAGCTTGGAGGTAGGGGTAATCTACGAGCAGTACTTC
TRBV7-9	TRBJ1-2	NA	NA	CASSLEQGNGYTF	TGTGCCAGCAGCTTAGAACAGGGTAATGGCTACACCTTC
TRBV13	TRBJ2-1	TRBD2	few	CASSPGRVWGYNEQFF	TGTGCCAGCAGCCCGGGGAGGGTCTGGGGGTACAATGAGCAGTTCTTC
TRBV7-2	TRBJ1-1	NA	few	CASSLDRTEAFF	TGTGCCAGCAGCTTAGATCGCACTGAAGCTTTCTTT
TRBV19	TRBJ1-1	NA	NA	CASSMRGVRLLNTEAFF	TGTGCCAGTAGTATGCGAGGGGTGAGGCTCCTGAACACTGAAGCTTTCTTT
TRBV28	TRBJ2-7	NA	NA	CASSLQGPSYEQYF	TGTGCCAGCAGTTTACAAGGCCCCTCCTACGAGCAGTACTTC
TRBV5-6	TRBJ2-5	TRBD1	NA	CASSRDRVGETQYF	TGTGCCAGCAGCCGAGACAGGGTGGGGGAGACCCAGTACTTC
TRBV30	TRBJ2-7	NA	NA	CAWSVYSEQYF	TGTGCCTGGAGTGTATACTCCGAGCAGTACTTC
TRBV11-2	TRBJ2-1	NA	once	CASTSNRRQFYNEQFF	TGTGCCAGCACATCCAACCGGCGTCAGTTCTACAATGAGCAGTTCTTC
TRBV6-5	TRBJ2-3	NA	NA	CASSYGLGTDTQYF	TGTGCCAGCAGTTACGGACTGGGCACAGATACGCAGTATTTT
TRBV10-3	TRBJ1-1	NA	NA	CAISSPQGGNTEAFF	TGTGCCATCAGTTCCCCTCAGGGAGGCAACACTGAAGCTTTCTTT
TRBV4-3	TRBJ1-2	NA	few	CASSQEGRSVYGYTF	TGCGCCAGCAGCCAAGAAGGCAGGAGTGTCTATGGCTACACCTTC
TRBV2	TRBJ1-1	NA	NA	CASSEELNTEAFF	TGTGCCAGCAGTGAAGAACTAAACACTGAAGCTTTCTTT
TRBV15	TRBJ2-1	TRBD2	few	CATKTSGRRNEQFF	TGTGCCACGAAGACTAGCGGGAGGAGAAATGAGCAGTTCTTC
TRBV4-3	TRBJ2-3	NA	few	CASSQDARDTQYF	TGCGCCAGCAGCCAAGACGCCCGTGATACGCAGTATTTT
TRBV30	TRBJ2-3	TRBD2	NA	CAWSVGGRPRDTQYF	TGTGCCTGGAGTGTAGGCGGGAGACCAAGGGATACGCAGTATTTT
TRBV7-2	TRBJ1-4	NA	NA	CASRSTHSYNEKLFF	TGTGCCAGCAGATCGACCCATTCTTATAATGAAAAACTGTTTTTT
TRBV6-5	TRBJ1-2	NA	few	CASSPMWDRNYTF	TGTGCCAGCAGCCCGATGTGGGACCGAAACTACACCTTC
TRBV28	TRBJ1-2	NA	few	CASSPPGVRGYTF	TGTGCCAGCAGCCCCCCCGGGGTTAGGGGCTACACCTTC
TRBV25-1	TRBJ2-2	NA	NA	CASSEPRAHTGELFF	TGTGCCAGCAGTGAACCCAGGGCCCACACCGGGGAGCTGTTTTTT
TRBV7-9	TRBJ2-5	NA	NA	CASSSGANRETQYF	TGTGCCAGCAGCTCGGGAGCCAACCGAGAGACCCAGTACTTC
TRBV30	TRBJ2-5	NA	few	CAWSSSRTRQETQYF	TGTGCCTGGAGTTCTTCTCGGACCAGACAAGAGACCCAGTACTTC
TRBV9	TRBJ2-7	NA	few	CASSVSTGKAYEQYF	TGTGCCAGCAGCGTATCCACCGGAAAGGCCTACGAGCAGTACTTC
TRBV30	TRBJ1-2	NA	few	CAWNPGPWMGYTF	TGTGCCTGGAACCCAGGTCCTTGGATGGGCTACACCTTC
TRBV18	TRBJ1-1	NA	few	CASSPAGQMNTEAFF	TGTGCCAGCTCACCCGCCGGACAGATGAACACTGAAGCTTTCTTT
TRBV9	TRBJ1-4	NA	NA	CASSVSSNEKLFF	TGTGCCAGCAGCGTATCATCTAATGAAAAACTGTTTTTT
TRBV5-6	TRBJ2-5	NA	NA	CASSHRALRPAQYF	TGTGCCAGCAGCCACCGGGCCCTCCGACCCGCCCAGTACTTC
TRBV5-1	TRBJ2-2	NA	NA	CASSLDTLGSGELFF	TGCGCCAGCAGCTTGGACACGCTCGGATCCGGGGAGCTGTTTTTT
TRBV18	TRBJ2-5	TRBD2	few	CASSPRLAGGEETQYF	TGTGCCAGCTCACCGCGACTAGCGGGAGGAGAAGAGACCCAGTACTTC
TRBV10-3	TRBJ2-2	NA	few	CAISGSDLGGGTGELFF	TGTGCCATCAGTGGCTCCGACCTGGGAGGTGGCACCGGGGAGCTGTTTTTT
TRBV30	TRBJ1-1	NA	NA	CAWSEGISGTEAFF	TGTGCCTGGAGTGAGGGGATTTCGGGGACTGAAGCTTTCTTT
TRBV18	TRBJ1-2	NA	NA	CASSPPYGTIYGYTF	TGTGCCAGCTCACCACCGTACGGCACGATCTATGGCTACACCTTC
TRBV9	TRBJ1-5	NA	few	CASSGASSQPQHF	TGTGCCAGCAGCGGGGCCTCGAGTCAGCCCCAGCATTTT
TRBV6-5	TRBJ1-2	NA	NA	CASSQDSNYGYTF	TGTGCCAGCAGTCAAGATTCTAACTATGGCTACACCTTC
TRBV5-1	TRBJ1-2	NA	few	CASSPRVVTNYGYTF	TGCGCCAGCAGCCCGCGTGTGGTAACGAACTATGGCTACACCTTC
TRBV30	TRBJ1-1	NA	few	CAWRTPLGGLEAFF	TGTGCCTGGAGGACTCCCCTAGGAGGATTAGAAGCTTTCTTT
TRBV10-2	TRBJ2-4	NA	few	CASRALAIQYF	TGCGCCAGCAGGGCCCTAGCGATTCAGTACTTC
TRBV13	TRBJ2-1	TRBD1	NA	CASSSRTGTSHNEQFF	TGTGCCAGCAGCTCCCGGACAGGGACCTCACACAATGAGCAGTTCTTC
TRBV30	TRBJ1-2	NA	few	CAWSRGTGVGYGYTF	TGTGCCTGGAGTCGAGGGACGGGGGTCGGCTATGGCTACACCTTC
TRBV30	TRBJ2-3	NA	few	CAWSASTDTQYF	TGTGCCTGGAGTGCCTCCACAGATACGCAGTATTTT
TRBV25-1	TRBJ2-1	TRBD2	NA	CASSDSGLAGGNNEQFF	TGTGCCAGCAGTGATTCCGGACTAGCGGGGGGAAACAATGAGCAGTTCTTC